The source of this T cell receptor beta chain is a study of T cells in Graves' hyperthyroidism and ophthalmopathy. Germline V CDR1 and CDR2: ENHRY, SYGVKD. The CDR3 spans 14 residues. The CDR3 regions of TCR beta were amplified from RNA transcripts. Primed by the HTBI set, a first-round RT-PCR was run on the TCR CDR3. One entry per CDR3 protein, called by TCRdb with MiXCR from the multiplex PCR reads. The profile covers hundreds of thousands of distinct CDR3 sequences, with 13% to 15% appearing a single time and approximately 19% taken by the ten largest. A note on this clonotype: A junction end diverges from the germline sequence, so it may reflect a read error.

Sequenced material: blood. The receptor was isolated from a woman aged 55 to 70 with Graves' ophthalmopathy. This chain connects TRBV10-3 to TRBJ2-2; 8 positions agree with TRBD2. Here the CDR3 DNA reads TGTGCCATCAGTGAAAGCGGGAGAACCGGGGAGCTGGTTTTT. Protein product: CAISESGRTGELVF.